Sequencing of this T cell receptor (beta chain) was carried out in a study of cytomegalovirus exposure and HLA in healthy donors. The CDR3 totals 14 residues. Unmatched junction bases numbered 1, after V lost 1 base and J lost 3 bases. Germline CDR1 is LNHDA and CDR2 is SQIVND (reference sequence). As concerns this clone: As yet, its antigen is unknown.

Study results and limitations: TCR clusters originating in the first cohort tended to co-occur in the 120 validation repertoires, according to a later analysis.

Method: immunoSEQ multiplex PCR; TCRdb's copy keeps in-frame clones and lacks some. The sample contains approximately 160,000 clones, 85% to 90% of which appear only once. The clonotype comes from a woman between 18 and 30 years old in good health and CMV-seropositive. The J gene is TRBJ2-7, the V gene TRBV19; 9 positions agree with TRBD2. Sequencing was carried out using PBMCs. DNA for the CDR3: TGTGCCAGTAGTATAGGCGGGGGGGTCTACGAGCAGTACTTC. It codes for CASSIGGGVYEQYF.